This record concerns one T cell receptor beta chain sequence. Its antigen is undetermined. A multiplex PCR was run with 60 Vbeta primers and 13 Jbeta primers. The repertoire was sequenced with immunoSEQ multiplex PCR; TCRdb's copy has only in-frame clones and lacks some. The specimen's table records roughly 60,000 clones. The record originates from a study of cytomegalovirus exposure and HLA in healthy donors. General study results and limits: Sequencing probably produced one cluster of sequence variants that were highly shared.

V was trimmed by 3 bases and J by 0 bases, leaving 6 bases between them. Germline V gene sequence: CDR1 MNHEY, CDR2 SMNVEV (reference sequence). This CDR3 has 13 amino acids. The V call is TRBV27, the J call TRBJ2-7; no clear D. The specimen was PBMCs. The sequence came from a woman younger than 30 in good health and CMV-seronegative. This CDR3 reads CASSFESSYEQYF. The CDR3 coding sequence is TGTGCCAGCAGTTTCGAGTCCTCCTACGAGCAGTACTTC.